This TCR beta chain is drawn from a study of identical twins. The study's findings and limits: Cord blood's abundant beta clonotypes had fewer insertions, unlike memory repertoires. In beta out-of-frame sequences, the excess sharing between twins was weaker.

This clonotype was observed at least ten times. Its cognate antigen is unknown. Trimming took 6 bases from V and 6 from J, leaving 16 bases between them. There are 13 residues in the CDR3. Looked up from germline, CDR1 is DFQATT and CDR2 is SNEGSKA (reference sequence). Template switching introduced a universal primer site, and the cDNA bore unique molecular identifiers. TCRdb reanalysed the 5' RACE reads using MiXCR and keeps one entry per CDR3 protein. The profile shows roughly 710,000 distinct CDR3 sequences, 5.5% to 6.5% of them singletons. The specimen sequenced was naive T cells sorted from blood. The V call is TRBV20-1, the J call TRBJ2-3; no definite D call. The sequence was collected from a man aged 18-30 years in good health. The DNA of the CDR3 is TGCAGTGCCTTGTTAATCCCAGTCGATACGCAGTATTTT. Translated: CSALLIPVDTQYF.